Below are 15 T cell receptor beta chains sequenced from a single sample in a study of cytomegalovirus exposure and HLA in healthy donors. PCR amplification relied on 60 Vbeta primers (plus 13 Jbeta primers). Here immunoSEQ multiplex PCR was the method, and the copy in TCRdb shows in-frame clones only, minus some. The table has tens of thousands of clones, approximately 77% seen once. Sequenced material: PBMCs. The receptors stem from a human donor in good health.

The genes are TRBV28 and TRBJ2-7, with TRBD1 matching over 8 bases. The V segment lost 9 bases and the J segment 7 bases; nucleotides outside the gene matches: 20. The CDR3 is 16 residues long. Germline V gives CDR1 MDHEN, CDR2 SYDVKM. This CDR3 is CASKNRRPGGLLEQYF. The CDR3 DNA reads as TGTGCCAGTAAGAATCGCCGCCCAGGGGGCCTATTGGAGCAGTACTTC. The full variable domain, completed using reference TRBV28 and TRBJ2-7, is DVKVTQSSRYLVKRTGEKVFLECVQDMDHENMFWYRQDPGLGLRLIYFSYDVKMKEKGDIPEGYSVSREKKERFSLILESASTNQTSMYLCASKNRRPGGLLEQYFGPGTRLTVT.

CDR3 sequence reads: CASSGDRGEIFGKNIQYF. The CDR3 nucleotides read TGTGCCAGTAGTGGAGACAGGGGGGAAATTTTCGGCAAAAACATTCAGTACTTC. The J gene is TRBJ2-4, the V gene TRBV19, with TRBD1 matching over 9 bases. V lost 5 bases, J lost 3 bases, and 14 bases stayed unmatched. From germline, CDR1 is LNHDA and CDR2 SQIVND (reference sequence). This CDR3 has 18 amino acids.

This rearrangement joins TRBV15 to TRBJ1-2, with 7 bases fitting TRBD1. V dropped 5 bases and J dropped 2; count of bases not matched to a gene: 8. The CDR3 runs 15 residues. Germline lookup yields CDR1 LNHNV and CDR2 YYDKDF (reference sequence). In DNA, the CDR3 is TGTGCCACCAGCCCTAGACAGGGCTTCAACTATGGCTACACCTTC. Protein product: CATSPRQGFNYGYTF.

This clone was counted a single time. V gene TRBV7-9 combines with J gene TRBJ2-2, with 9 bases identical to TRBD2. The CDR3 has 16 residues. Germline V gene data show CDR1 as SEHNR and CDR2 as FQNEAQ (reference sequence). V gave up 5 bases and J gave up 3 bases; unmatched junction bases: 7. CDR3 loop: CASSLGTSGYTGELFF. In DNA, the CDR3 is TGTGCCAGCAGCCTCGGCACTAGCGGGTACACCGGGGAGCTGTTTTTT.

CDR3 in amino acids: CASSQRGEQYF. The CDR3 DNA reads as TGCGCCAGCAGCCAACGGGGCGAGCAGTACTTC. The chain links TRBV4-1 to TRBJ2-7; TRBD2 is a possible D gene (5 bases). Germline lookup yields CDR1 MGHRA and CDR2 YSYEKL. This CDR3 region has 11 residues. V dropped 2 bases and J dropped 6 bases, with 5 bases sitting between them.

This rearrangement joins TRBV4-2 to TRBJ2-3, with 14 bases matching TRBD2. The germline V gene has CDR1 LGHNA and CDR2 YNFKEQ. The CDR3 consists of 16 residues. V was clipped by 0 bases and J by 6 bases; unmatched bases: 2. This CDR3 is CASSQDGLAGGDTQYF. In DNA form, the CDR3 reads TGTGCCAGCAGCCAAGATGGACTAGCGGGAGGTGATACGCAGTATTTT.

V usage is TRBV21-1 and J usage is TRBJ2-5; the D call in the table, TRBD2, was not verified against the DNA. TRBV21-1 represents a pseudogene. This CDR3 region has 13 residues. The DNA of the CDR3 is TGTGCCAGCAATTCGGGAGGGGGAGAGACCCAGTACTTC. Protein sequence: CASNSGGGETQYF.

The gene calls are TRBV5-1 and TRBJ1-6; 7 bases agree with TRBD1. J gave up 5 bases and V 8 bases, and 7 bases lay outside the gene matches. This CDR3 spans 14 amino acids. The V gene's germline CDR1 is SGHRS and CDR2 YFSETQ. The CDR3 reads CARGSTGNNSPLHF. In DNA form, the CDR3 reads TGCGCCAGGGGATCGACAGGGAATAATTCACCCCTCCACTTT.

The gene calls are TRBV2 and TRBJ2-3; D possibly corresponds to TRBD1 (5 bases). From germline, CDR1 is SNHLY and CDR2 FYNNEI. The CDR3 length is 14 residues. The V end lost 6 bases, the J end lost 0 bases, and 10 bases lay between the germline ends. This CDR3 reads CASRGLVSTDTQYF. The CDR3 nucleotides are TGTGCCAGCAGGGGGCTAGTTAGCACAGATACGCAGTATTTT.

This clone was detected a few times. This chain joins TRBV6-6 and TRBJ2-7; D remains unclear. Trimming left V 2 bases short and J 4 bases short, with 12 bases between. The CDR3 loop spans 14 amino acids. From germline, CDR1 is MNHNY and CDR2 SVGAGI (reference sequence). This chain's CDR3 is CASSYQGARYEQYF. CDR3 in DNA: TGTGCCAGCAGTTACCAAGGAGCTAGGTACGAGCAGTACTTC.

The chain combines TRBV5-1 with TRBJ2-1; TRBD2 might be the D (5 bases). Germline-derived CDR1 and CDR2 are SGHRS and YFSETQ. The V end was cut by 2 bases, the J end by 1 base, with 7 bases between. This CDR3 is built from 14 residues. CDR3: CASSLAVSYNEQFF. In DNA form, the CDR3 reads TGCGCCAGCAGCTTAGCGGTATCCTACAATGAGCAGTTCTTC. Drawing the rest from reference TRBV5-1 and TRBJ2-1, the complete variable domain is KAGVTQTPRYLIKTRGQQVTLSCSPISGHRSVSWYQQTPGQGLQFLFEYFSETQRNKGNFPGRFSGRQFSNSRSEMNVSTLELGDSALYLCASSLAVSYNEQFFGPGTRLTVL.

The genes are TRBV7-3 and TRBJ2-5; the D is unclear. Germline-derived CDR1 and CDR2 are SGHTA and FQGTGA. The CDR3 loop spans 13 amino acids. The V and J ends lost 5 bases and 3 bases respectively, with 10 bases between them. The CDR3 reads CASSLQPKETQYF. Here the CDR3 DNA reads TGTGCCAGCAGCCTACAGCCGAAAGAGACCCAGTACTTC.

The CDR3 DNA sequence: TGTGCCAGTAGTATAGGCGGGGACAGGGGGAACATTCAGTACTTC. Encoded protein: CASSIGGDRGNIQYF. The gene calls are TRBV19 and TRBJ2-4; 11 bases agree with TRBD1. This CDR3 spans 15 amino acids. The germline V gene encodes CDR1 LNHDA and CDR2 SQIVND (reference sequence). Trimming took 1 base from V and 7 from J; bases not matched to a gene: 3.

V gene TRBV7-2 combines with J gene TRBJ2-1, with D perhaps TRBD2 (5 bases). V lost 5 bases and J lost 2, with 13 bases in between. CDR3 length: 15 amino acids. Germline CDR1 is SGHTA and CDR2 is FQGNSA. The CDR3 loop is CASSPRGFPYNEQFF. CDR3 sequence (DNA): TGTGCCAGCAGCCCACGGGGTTTTCCCTACAATGAGCAGTTCTTC.

The table lists this clone with a few counts. The chain has TRBV6-6 and TRBJ1-1, with TRBD1 as a possible D gene (6 bases). V dropped 2 bases and J dropped 7 bases, with 11 bases sitting between them. Germline values: CDR1 MNHNY, CDR2 SVGAGI (reference sequence). The CDR3 contains 13 residues. CDR3 coding DNA: TGTGCCAGCAGTTACGAGGGGGTGGGTGAAGCTTTCTTT. Translated, it gives CASSYEGVGEAFF.